This paragraph covers one TCR beta chain sequence. Extracted from the samples, RNA was reverse transcribed into cDNA to serve as the sequencing template. Assay used: immunoSEQ multiplex PCR; TCRdb lists only in-frame clones, some missing. The top ten clones hold about 13% of a sample with some 150,000 clones, 86% of them seen once. These data belong to a study of CD8+ T cells in alopecia areata. Germline loops: CDR1 SEHNR, CDR2 FQNEAQ (reference sequence). V lost 5 bases, J lost 3 bases, and 8 bases stayed unmatched. This CDR3 is built from 15 residues. This sample's treatment: oral pan-JAK inhibitor, 5-10 mg twice daily.

This specimen consisted of CD8+ T cells sorted from blood, obtained at week 4, from a patient treated with tofacitinib. The V and J genes are TRBV7-9 and TRBJ1-1; 8 nucleotides align to TRBD1. This TCR was recovered from a human donor with alopecia areata. Written as DNA, the CDR3 is TGTGCCAGCAGCCTTAGCCAGGGGGCGCACACTGAAGCTTTCTTT. It translates to CASSLSQGAHTEAFF.